The 5 T cell receptor beta chains listed next were all sequenced from one sample in a study of tumor and adjacent non-tumor tissue in lung cancer (dated by TCRdb to the late 2010s). RNA was isolated from bulk, unsorted tissue, and RNA quality was assessed with a NanoDrop ND-1000 and an Agilent 2100. Libraries were prepared through multiplex PCR. The sample was run on an Illumina HiSeq 2500. Following protocols modified from ARM-PCR, the researchers constructed TCRbeta libraries through three rounds of nested PCR with primers (Table S4). TCRdb reanalyzed the raw reads on its own, using fastp at Q25 for trimming and MiXCR for clone calling, and kept in-frame beta chains. Each record represents a unique CDR3 protein, reported with the most common genes and DNA among its rows. The sample includes some 74,000 distinct CDR3 sequences, with 72% observed a single time. In total, the top ten clones hold about a tenth of the sample.

Sequenced: lung tumor tissue. Every receptor here comes from a woman aged 40 to 55 with non-small cell lung cancer.

Comments on this clonotype: Since a much larger clone is just one base distant, this may be a read error. The chain is built from TRBV20-1 and TRBJ2-7, with TRBD2 matching 7 bases. Germline CDR1 is DFQATT and CDR2 is SNEGSKA (reference sequence). J lost 8 bases, V lost 1 base, and 14 bases had no gene match. The CDR3 contains 15 residues. The CDR3 loop is CSARVVAGRGGQQYF. CDR3 DNA: TGCAGTGCTAGAGTAGTGGCAGGGAGGGGAGGCCAGCAGTACTTC.

As for this clonotype: An end of the junction does not agree with germline; a read error may underlie this. The rearrangement links TRBV7-9 to TRBJ2-7; D remains unclear. Germline CDR1 SEHNR, CDR2 FQNEAQ (reference sequence). This CDR3 is 13 amino acids long. The CDR3 DNA reads TGTGCCAGCAGTCCCTCCTGGTCGAATGAGCAGTATTTC. As protein: CASSPSWSNEQYF.

V is TRBV11-2 and J is TRBJ2-1; TRBD2 might be the D (5 bases). The ends were cut back, 1 base at V and 8 bases at J, with 12 bases in the middle. Germline V gene lookup returns CDR1 SGHAT and CDR2 FQNNGV. The CDR3 extends over 14 amino acids. CDR3 sequence reads: CASSLGASYDEQFF. The CDR3 nucleotides read TGTGCCAGCAGCTTAGGGGCTAGCTATGATGAGCAGTTCTTC.

As for this clonotype: Just one base apart from a much larger clone, this may be a read error. V usage is TRBV28 and J usage is TRBJ2-1; 8 bases line up with TRBD2. The CDR3 runs to 14 residues. Looked up from germline, CDR1 is MDHEN and CDR2 is SYDVKM. The CDR3 nucleotides read TGTGTCAGTTACAAGCGGGAGAAGTACAATGAGCAGTTCTTC. Its translation is CVSYKREKYNEQFF.

The sample holds one count of this clonotype. One junction end does not reproduce the germline sequence, and a read error may be involved. This chain uses TRBV6-5 with TRBJ2-7, with D uncertain. The CDR3 length is 13 residues. Germline V gene lookup returns CDR1 MNHEY and CDR2 SVGAGI. The CDR3 DNA is TGTGCCAACAGTTTGACGGCTTCCAACGAGCAGTACTTC. Translation gives CANSLTASNEQYF.